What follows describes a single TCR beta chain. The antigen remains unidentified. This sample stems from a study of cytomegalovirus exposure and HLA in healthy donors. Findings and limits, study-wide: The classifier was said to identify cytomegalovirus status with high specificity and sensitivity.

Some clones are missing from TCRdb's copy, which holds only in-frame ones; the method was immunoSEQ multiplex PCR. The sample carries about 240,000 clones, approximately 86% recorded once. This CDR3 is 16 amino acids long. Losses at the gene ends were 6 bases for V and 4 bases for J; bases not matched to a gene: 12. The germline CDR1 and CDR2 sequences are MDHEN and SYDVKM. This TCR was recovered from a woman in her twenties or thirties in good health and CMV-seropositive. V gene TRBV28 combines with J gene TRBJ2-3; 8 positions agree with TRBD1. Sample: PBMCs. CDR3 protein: CASRRPQGVGADTQYF. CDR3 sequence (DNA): TGTGCCAGCAGGCGACCACAGGGGGTGGGGGCAGATACGCAGTATTTT.